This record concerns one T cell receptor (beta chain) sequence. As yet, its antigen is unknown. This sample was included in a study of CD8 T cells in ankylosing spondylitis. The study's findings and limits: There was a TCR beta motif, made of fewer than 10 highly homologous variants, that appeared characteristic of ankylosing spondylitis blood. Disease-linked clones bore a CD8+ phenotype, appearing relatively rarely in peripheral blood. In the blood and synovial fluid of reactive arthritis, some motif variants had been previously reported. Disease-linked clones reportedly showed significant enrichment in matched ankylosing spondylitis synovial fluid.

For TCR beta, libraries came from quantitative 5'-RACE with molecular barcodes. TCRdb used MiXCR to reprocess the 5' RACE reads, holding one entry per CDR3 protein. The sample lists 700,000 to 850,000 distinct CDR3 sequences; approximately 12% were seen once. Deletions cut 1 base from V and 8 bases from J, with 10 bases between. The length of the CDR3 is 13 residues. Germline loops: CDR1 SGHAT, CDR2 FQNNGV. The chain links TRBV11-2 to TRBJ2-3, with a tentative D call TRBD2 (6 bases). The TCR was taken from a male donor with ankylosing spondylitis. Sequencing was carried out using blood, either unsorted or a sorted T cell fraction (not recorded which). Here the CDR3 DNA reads TGTGCCAGCAGCTTAGGGGGACTTTTTACGCAGTATTTT. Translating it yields CASSLGGLFTQYF.